Listed here is a single TCR beta chain. Its antigen remains unidentified. No per-base quality is available; no much larger clone lies one base away. The sample originates from a study of blood T cell repertoires in COVID-19 (dated by TCRdb to about 2020). For context, the study as a whole: The collaborator samples originated in the United States, Italy and Spain and spanned the acute and convalescent phases of COVID-19. Nearly every sample came with metadata listing a de-identified subject ID, COVID-19 status, age in years and sex. The prospective study material was composed of cDNA or gDNA derived from T cells, B-cell-depleted T cells, or PBMCs. Samples were obtained from the ongoing ImmuneRACE study (first 160 participants) and from about 1,300 subjects provided by 6 global collaborators. A freely available public database, intended as a resource for researchers studying the immune response to SARS-CoV-2, is where the repertoires were released. Subjects who had been exposed to COVID-19, were actively infected with it, or had recovered from it provided the deeply sampled blood TCRbeta repertoires that made up the dataset. Where available, HLA class I and class II types were obtained from metadata supplied by the sample provider rather than from assay-based typing.

The germline V gene gives CDR1 as SGHDT and CDR2 as YYEEEE. The CDR3 goes from the cysteine to the phenylalanine over 14 residues. Solely the CDR3 DNA is kept, with 42 bases framed from the first base. V is cut by 1 base and J by 0 bases, and the space between the germline ends is 6 bases. TCRbeta CDR3 regions were amplified from genomic DNA by means of the immunoSEQ Assay, a bias-controlled multiplex PCR. On the authors' methods: The number of nucleated cells in each sample was estimated by amplification of reference gene primers within the assay. Sequence reads were collapsed and filtered to measure the absolute abundance of every unique TCRbeta CDR3 rearrangement. Productive Simpson clonality was computed per sample as the square root of Simpson's diversity index over productive rearrangements. TCRdb's version of the immuneACCESS table is confined to in-frame rearrangements and falls short of the full clone set. An unresolved V gene accounts for under half of the shortfall where checked; the remainder is of unknown origin. V, J and clone size are those of that table, while D and trimming were read from the DNA. The sample table holds 200,000 to 250,000 clones, of which approximately 78% were seen once. Clones ranked in the top ten supply 5.2% of the sample.

Paper-wide results and their limitations: Clinical and demographic metadata were provided uncurated, with the amount varying by source and participant.

At one collaborating source in Seattle, patients were enrolled during active infection and were followed longitudinally through the course of disease. Collaborating institutions collected whole blood in K2EDTA tubes following their own protocols. Collaborator samples were shipped for TCRbeta analysis as frozen whole blood, isolated PBMCs, or DNA extracted from either sample type. The sequence is built from TRBV5-6 and TRBJ2-3; a confident D gene designation cannot be given. The receptor's source is a woman aged 70-85 years with COVID-19, enrolled during active disease. Material for sequencing was peripheral blood. This receptor carries the CDR3 CASSLISSTDTQYF. DNA sequence: TGTGCCAGCAGCTTGATCAGTAGCACAGATACGCAGTATTTT.